This section outlines one TCR beta chain sequence together with its context. The sample comes from a study of brain T cells in children with intractable seizures. Clones were sequenced by immunoSEQ multiplex PCR, and TCRdb holds only the in-frame ones, with some missing. The sample shows around 100,000 clones, 90% to 95% of them seen only once. The CDR3 runs to 14 residues. Germline values: CDR1 SGHNT, CDR2 YYREEE (reference sequence). V shed 6 bases, J shed 2 bases, and the junction held 5 bases outside the gene matches. The sequence was obtained from a boy in the first two years of life with hemimegalencephaly and intractable seizures. The sample here was peripheral blood, taken at surgery. The chain is built from TRBV5-4 and TRBJ2-7; 10 positions agree with TRBD2. CDR3 nucleotide sequence: TGTGCCAGCACCGAAGCGGGAGGGCCCTACGAGCAGTACTTC. Protein: CASTEAGGPYEQYF.